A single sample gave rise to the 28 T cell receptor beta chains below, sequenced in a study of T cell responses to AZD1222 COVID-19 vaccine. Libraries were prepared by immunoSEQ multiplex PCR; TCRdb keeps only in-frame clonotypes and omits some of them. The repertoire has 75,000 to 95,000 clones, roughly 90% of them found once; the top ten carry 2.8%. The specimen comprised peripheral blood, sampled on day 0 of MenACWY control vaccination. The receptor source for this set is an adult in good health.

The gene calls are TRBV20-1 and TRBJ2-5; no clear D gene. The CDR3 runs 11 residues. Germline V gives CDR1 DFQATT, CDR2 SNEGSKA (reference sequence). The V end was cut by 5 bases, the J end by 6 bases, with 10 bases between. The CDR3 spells CSAGDWKTQYF. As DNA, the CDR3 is TGCAGTGCTGGTGACTGGAAGACCCAGTACTTC.

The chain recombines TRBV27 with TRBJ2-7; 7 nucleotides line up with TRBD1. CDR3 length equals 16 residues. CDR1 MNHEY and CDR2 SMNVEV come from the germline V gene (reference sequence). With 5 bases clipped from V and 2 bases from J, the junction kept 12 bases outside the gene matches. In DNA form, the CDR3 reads TGTGCCAGCAGTCTAATAATTACAGGGGCTACCTACGAGCAGTACTTC. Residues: CASSLIITGATYEQYF.

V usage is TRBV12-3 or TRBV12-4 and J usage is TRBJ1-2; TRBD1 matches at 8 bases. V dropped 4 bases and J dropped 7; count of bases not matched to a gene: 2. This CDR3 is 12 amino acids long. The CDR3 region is CASSSGGPGYTF. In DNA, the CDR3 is TGTGCCAGCAGTTCAGGGGGCCCTGGCTACACCTTC.

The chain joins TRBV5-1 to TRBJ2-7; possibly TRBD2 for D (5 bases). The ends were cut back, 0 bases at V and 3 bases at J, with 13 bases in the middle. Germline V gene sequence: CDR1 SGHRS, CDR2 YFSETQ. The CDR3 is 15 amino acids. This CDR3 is CASSLAAAGIYEQYF. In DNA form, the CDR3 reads TGCGCCAGCAGCTTGGCCGCGGCGGGTATCTACGAGCAGTACTTC.

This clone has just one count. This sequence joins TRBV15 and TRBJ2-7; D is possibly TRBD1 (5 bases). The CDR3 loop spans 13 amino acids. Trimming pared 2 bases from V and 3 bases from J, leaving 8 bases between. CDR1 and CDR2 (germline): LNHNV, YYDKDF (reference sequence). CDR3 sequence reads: CATSRTGGYEQYF. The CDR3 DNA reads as TGTGCCACCAGCAGAACAGGCGGCTACGAGCAGTACTTC.

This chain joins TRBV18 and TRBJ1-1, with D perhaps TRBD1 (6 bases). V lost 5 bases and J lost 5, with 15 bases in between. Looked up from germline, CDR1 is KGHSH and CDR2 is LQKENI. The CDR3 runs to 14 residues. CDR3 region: CASSIQGGRTEAFF. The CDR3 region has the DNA TGTGCCAGCTCAATACAGGGAGGCCGGACTGAAGCTTTCTTT.

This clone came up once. The CDR3 reads CASSYGQGARRGHTF. The CDR3 nucleotides read TGTGCCAGCAGTTACGGCCAGGGGGCGCGCCGGGGCCACACCTTC. The genes are TRBV6-2 or TRBV6-3 and TRBJ1-2; 8 bases align to TRBD1. The V gene's germline CDR1 is MNHEY and CDR2 SVGEGT. J was trimmed by 12 bases and V by 2 bases; bases with no gene match: 14. The CDR3 is made up of 15 amino acids.

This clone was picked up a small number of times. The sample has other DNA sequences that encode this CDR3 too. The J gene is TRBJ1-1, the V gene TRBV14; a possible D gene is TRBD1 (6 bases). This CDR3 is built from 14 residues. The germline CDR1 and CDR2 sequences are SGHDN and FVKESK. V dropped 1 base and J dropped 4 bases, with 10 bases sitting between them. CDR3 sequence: CASSQGGAGTEAFF. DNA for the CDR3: TGTGCCAGCAGCCAAGGGGGGGCTGGCACTGAAGCTTTCTTT.

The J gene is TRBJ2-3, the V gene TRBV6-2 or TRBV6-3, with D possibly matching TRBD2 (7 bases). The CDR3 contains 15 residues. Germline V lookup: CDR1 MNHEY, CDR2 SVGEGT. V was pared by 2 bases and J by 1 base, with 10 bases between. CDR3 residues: CASSYRRGRTDTQYF. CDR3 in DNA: TGTGCCAGCAGTTACCGGCGGGGGCGCACAGATACGCAGTATTTT.

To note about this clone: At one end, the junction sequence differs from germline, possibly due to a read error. The chain's CDR3 is CASNRRTGGSDEQYF. In DNA, the CDR3 is TGTGCCAGCAACAGAAGGACAGGGGGCTCCGACGAGCAGTACTTC. This chain connects TRBV2 to TRBJ2-7, with 11 bases identical to TRBD1. The CDR3 length is 15 residues. Germline lookup yields CDR1 SNHLY and CDR2 FYNNEI. Drawing the rest from reference TRBV2 and TRBJ2-7, the complete variable domain is EPEVTQTPSHQVTQMGQEVILRCVPISNHLYFYWYRQILGQKVEFLVSFYNNEISEKSEIFDDQFSVERPDGSNFTLKIRSTKLEDSAMYFCASNRRTGGSDEQYFGPGTRLTVT.

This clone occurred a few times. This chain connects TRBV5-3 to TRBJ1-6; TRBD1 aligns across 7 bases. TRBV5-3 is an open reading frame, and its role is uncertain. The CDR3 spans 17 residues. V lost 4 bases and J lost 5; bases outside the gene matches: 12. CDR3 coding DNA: TGTGCCAGAAGCCCCTACCGACAGGGCCCTGATAATTCACCCCTCCACTTT. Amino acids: CARSPYRQGPDNSPLHF.

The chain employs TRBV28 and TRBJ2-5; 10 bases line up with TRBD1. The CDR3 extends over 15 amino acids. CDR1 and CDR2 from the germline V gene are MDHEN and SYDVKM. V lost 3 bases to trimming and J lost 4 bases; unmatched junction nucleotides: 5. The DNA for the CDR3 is TGTGCCAGCAGTTTTTCGACAGGGGGCGGAGAGACCCAGTACTTC. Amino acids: CASSFSTGGGETQYF. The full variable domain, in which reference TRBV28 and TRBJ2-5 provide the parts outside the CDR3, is DVKVTQSSRYLVKRTGEKVFLECVQDMDHENMFWYRQDPGLGLRLIYFSYDVKMKEKGDIPEGYSVSREKKERFSLILESASTNQTSMYLCASSFSTGGGETQYFGPGTRLLVL.

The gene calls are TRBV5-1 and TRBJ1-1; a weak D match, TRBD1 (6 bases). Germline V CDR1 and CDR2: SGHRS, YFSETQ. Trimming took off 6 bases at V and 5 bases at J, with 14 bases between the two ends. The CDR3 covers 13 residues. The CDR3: CASMQTGRTEAFF. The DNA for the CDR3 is TGCGCCAGCATGCAAACAGGGAGGACTGAAGCTTTCTTT.

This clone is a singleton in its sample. Written as DNA, the CDR3 is TGTGCCAGCAGGGGTCCTAATGAAAAACTGTTTTTT. It codes for CASRGPNEKLFF. The chain recombines TRBV6-5 with TRBJ1-4; D is undetermined. Trimming took 6 bases from V and 3 from J, leaving 5 bases between them. Germline loops: CDR1 MNHEY, CDR2 SVGAGI. The CDR3 sequence is 12 residues long.

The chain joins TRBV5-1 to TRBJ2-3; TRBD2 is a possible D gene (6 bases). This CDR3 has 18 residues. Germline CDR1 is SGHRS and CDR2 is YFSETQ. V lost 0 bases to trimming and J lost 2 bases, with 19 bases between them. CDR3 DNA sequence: TGCGCCAGCAGCTTGGGATCCCGGGACTGGAAGTCCACAGATACGCAGTATTTT. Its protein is CASSLGSRDWKSTDTQYF.

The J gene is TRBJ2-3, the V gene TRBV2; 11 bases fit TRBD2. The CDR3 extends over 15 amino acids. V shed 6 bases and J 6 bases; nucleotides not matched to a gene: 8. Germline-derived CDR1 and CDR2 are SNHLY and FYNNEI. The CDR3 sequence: CASRRDSGGADTQYF. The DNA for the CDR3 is TGTGCCAGCAGGCGGGATAGCGGGGGGGCTGATACGCAGTATTTT.

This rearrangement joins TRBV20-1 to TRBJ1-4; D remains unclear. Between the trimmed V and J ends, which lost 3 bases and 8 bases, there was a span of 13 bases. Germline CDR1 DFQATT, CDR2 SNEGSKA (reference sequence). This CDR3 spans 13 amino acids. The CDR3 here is CSASTAGREKLFF. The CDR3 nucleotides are TGCAGTGCTAGTACCGCCGGGAGGGAAAAACTGTTTTTT.

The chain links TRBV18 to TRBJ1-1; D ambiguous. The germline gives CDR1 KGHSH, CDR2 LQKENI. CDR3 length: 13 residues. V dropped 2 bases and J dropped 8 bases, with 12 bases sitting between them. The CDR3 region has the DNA TGTGCCAGCTCACCAAATCAGGATAGAGAAGCTTTCTTT. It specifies CASSPNQDREAFF. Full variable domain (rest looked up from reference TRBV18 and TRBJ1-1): NAGVMQNPRHLVRRRGQEARLRCSPMKGHSHVYWYRQLPEEGLKFMVYLQKENIIDESGMPKERFSAEFPKEGPSILRIQQVVRGDSAAYFCASSPNQDREAFFGQGTRLTVV.

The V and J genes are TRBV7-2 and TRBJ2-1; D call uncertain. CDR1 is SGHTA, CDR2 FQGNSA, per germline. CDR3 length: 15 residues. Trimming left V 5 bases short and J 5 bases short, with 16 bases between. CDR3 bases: TGTGCCAGCAGCCCCCTCGGGTCTTTAAACAATGAGCAGTTCTTC. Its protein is CASSPLGSLNNEQFF.

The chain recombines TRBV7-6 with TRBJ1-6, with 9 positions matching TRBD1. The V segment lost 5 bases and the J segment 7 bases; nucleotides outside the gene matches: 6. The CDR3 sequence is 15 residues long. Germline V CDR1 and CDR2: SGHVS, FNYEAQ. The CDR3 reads CASSSRDRVNSPLHF. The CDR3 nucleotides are TGTGCCAGCAGCAGCCGGGACAGGGTGAATTCACCCCTCCACTTT.

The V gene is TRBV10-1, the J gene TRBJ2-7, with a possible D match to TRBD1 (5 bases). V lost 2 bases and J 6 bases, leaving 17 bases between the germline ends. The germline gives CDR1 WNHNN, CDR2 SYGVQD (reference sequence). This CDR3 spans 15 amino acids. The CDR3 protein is CASSEPPGISSEQYF. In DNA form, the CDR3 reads TGCGCCAGCAGTGAGCCGCCAGGGATCTCTAGCGAGCAGTACTTC.

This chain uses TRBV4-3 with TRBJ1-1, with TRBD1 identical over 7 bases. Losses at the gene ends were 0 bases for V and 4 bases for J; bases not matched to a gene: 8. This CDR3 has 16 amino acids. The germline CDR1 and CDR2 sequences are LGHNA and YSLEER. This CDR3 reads CASSQEGGTAGTEAFF. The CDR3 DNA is TGCGCCAGCAGCCAAGAGGGAGGGACAGCGGGCACTGAAGCTTTCTTT.

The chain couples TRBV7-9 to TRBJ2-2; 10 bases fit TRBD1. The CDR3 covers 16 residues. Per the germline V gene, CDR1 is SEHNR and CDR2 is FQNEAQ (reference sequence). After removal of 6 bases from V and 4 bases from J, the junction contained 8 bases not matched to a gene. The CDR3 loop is CASRSGTGVVTGELFF. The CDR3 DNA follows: TGTGCCAGCAGGTCCGGGACAGGGGTCGTCACCGGGGAGCTGTTTTTT. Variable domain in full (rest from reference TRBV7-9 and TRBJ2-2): DTGVSQNPRHKITKRGQNVTFRCDPISEHNRLYWYRQTLGQGPEFLTYFQNEAQLEKSRLLSDRFSAERPKGSFSTLEIQRTEQGDSAMYLCASRSGTGVVTGELFFGEGSRLTVL.

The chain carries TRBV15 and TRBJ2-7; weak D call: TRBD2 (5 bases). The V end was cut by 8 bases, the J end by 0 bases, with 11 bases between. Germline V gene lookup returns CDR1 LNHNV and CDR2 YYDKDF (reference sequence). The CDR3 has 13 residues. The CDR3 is CATGTGSSYEQYF. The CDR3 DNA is TGTGCCACCGGAACGGGAAGCTCCTACGAGCAGTACTTC.

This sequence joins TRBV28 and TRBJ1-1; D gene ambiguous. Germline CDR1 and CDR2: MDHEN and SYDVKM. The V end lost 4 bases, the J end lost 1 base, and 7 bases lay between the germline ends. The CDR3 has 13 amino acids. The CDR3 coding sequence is TGTGCCAGCAGTTGGGGTCGGAACACTGAAGCTTTCTTT. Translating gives CASSWGRNTEAFF.

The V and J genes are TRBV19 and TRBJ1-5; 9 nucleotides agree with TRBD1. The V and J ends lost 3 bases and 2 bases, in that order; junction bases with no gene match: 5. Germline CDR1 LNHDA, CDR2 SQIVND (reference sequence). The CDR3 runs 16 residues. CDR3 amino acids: CASSIGRTGGNQPQHF. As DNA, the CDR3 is TGTGCCAGTAGTATTGGAAGGACAGGGGGCAATCAGCCCCAGCATTTT.

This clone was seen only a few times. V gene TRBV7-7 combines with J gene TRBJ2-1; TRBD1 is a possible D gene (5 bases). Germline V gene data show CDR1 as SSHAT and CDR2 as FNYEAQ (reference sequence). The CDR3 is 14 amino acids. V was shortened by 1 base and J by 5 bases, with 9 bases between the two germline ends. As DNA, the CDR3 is TGTGCCAGCAGCTTAGGCAGGGCTAACAATGAGCAGTTCTTC. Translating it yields CASSLGRANNEQFF.

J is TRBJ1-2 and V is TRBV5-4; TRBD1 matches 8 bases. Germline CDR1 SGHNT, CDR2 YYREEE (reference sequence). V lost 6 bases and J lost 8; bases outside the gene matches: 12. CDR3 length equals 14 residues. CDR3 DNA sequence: TGTGCCAGCAACGACAGGGGACTACCTGGAGGCTACACCTTC. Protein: CASNDRGLPGGYTF.